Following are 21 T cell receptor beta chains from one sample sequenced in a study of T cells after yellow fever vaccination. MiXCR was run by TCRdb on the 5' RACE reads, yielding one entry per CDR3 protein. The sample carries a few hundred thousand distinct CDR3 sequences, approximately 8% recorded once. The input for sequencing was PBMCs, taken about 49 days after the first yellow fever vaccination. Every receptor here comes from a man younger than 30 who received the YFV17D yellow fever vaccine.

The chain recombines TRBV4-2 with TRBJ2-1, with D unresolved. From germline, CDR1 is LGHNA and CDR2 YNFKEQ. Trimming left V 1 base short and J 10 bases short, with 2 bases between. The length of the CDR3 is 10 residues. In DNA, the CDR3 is TGTGCCAGCAGCCAAGGCGAGCAGTTCTTC. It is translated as CASSQGEQFF.

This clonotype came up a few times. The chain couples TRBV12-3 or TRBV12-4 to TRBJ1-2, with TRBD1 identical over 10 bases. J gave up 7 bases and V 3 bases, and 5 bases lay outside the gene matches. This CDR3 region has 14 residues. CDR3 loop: CASSFGTGVRGYTF. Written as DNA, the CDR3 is TGTGCCAGCAGTTTCGGGACAGGGGTTCGTGGCTACACCTTC.

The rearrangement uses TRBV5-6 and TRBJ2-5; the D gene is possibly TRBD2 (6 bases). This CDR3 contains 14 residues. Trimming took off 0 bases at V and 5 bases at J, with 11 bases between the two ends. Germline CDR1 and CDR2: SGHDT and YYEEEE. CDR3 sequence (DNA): TGTGCCAGCAGCTTGGGACTAGATGTGGAGACCCAGTACTTC. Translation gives CASSLGLDVETQYF.

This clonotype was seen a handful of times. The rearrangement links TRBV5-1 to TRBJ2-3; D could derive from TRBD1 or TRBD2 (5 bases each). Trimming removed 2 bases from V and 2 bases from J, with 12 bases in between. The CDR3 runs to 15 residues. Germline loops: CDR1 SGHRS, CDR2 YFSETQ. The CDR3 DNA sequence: TGCGCCAGCAGCTTAGGGGACGGCCTCACAGATACGCAGTATTTT. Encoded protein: CASSLGDGLTDTQYF.

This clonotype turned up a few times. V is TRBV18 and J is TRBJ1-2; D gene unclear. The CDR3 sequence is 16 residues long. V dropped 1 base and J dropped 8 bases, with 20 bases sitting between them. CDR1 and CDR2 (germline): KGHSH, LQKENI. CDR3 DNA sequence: TGTGCCAGCTCACCACAGGGCCGGGGATCATTCGGGGGCTACACCTTC. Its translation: CASSPQGRGSFGGYTF. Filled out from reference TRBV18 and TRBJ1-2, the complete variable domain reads NAGVMQNPRHLVRRRGQEARLRCSPMKGHSHVYWYRQLPEEGLKFMVYLQKENIIDESGMPKERFSAEFPKEGPSILRIQQVVRGDSAAYFCASSPQGRGSFGGYTFGSGTRLTVV.

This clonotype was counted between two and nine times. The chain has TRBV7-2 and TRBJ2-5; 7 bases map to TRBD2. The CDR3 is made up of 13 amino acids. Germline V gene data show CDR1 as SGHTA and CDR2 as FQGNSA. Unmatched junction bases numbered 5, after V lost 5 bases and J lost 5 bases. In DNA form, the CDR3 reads TGTGCCAGCAGCCCGCGGGGGTGGGAGACCCAGTACTTC. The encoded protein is CASSPRGWETQYF.

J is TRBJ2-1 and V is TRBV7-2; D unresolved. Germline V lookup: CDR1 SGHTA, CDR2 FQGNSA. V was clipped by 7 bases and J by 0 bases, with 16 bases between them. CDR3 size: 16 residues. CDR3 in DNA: TGTGCCAGCACGAACCGGGCTTACGGCTCCTACAATGAGCAGTTCTTC. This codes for CASTNRAYGSYNEQFF.

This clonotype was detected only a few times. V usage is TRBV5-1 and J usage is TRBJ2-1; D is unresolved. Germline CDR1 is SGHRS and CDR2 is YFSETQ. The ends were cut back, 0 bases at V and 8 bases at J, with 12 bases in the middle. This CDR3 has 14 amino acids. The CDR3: CASSLEPLPHEQFF. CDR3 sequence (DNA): TGCGCCAGCAGCTTGGAGCCCCTACCCCATGAGCAGTTCTTC. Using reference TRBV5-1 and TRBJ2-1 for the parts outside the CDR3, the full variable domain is KAGVTQTPRYLIKTRGQQVTLSCSPISGHRSVSWYQQTPGQGLQFLFEYFSETQRNKGNFPGRFSGRQFSNSRSEMNVSTLELGDSALYLCASSLEPLPHEQFFGPGTRLTVL.

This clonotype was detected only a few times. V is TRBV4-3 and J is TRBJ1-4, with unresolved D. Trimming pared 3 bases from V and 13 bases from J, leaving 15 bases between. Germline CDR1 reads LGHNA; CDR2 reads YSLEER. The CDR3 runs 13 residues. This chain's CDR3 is CASSQNPVGRLFF. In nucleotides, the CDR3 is TGCGCCAGCAGCCAGAACCCCGTCGGTAGACTGTTTTTT.

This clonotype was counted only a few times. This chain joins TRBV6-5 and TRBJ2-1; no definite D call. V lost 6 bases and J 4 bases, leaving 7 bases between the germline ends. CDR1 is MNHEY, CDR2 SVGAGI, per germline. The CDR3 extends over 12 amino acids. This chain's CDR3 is CASSNGYNEQFF. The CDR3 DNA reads TGTGCCAGCAGCAACGGATACAATGAGCAGTTCTTC.

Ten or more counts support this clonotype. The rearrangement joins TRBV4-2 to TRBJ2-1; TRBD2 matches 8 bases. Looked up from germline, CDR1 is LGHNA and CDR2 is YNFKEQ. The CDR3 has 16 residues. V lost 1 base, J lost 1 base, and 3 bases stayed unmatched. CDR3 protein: CASSQVQRGSYNEQFF. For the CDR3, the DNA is TGTGCCAGCAGCCAAGTCCAGCGGGGGTCCTACAATGAGCAGTTCTTC.

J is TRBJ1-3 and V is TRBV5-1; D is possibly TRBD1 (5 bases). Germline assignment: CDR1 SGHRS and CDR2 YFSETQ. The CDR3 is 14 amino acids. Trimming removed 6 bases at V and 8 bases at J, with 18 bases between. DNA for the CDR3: TGCGCCAGCACCAGGGCCGAACCCGGCGACACCATATATTTT. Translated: CASTRAEPGDTIYF. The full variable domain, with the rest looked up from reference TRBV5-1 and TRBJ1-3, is KAGVTQTPRYLIKTRGQQVTLSCSPISGHRSVSWYQQTPGQGLQFLFEYFSETQRNKGNFPGRFSGRQFSNSRSEMNVSTLELGDSALYLCASTRAEPGDTIYFGEGSWLTVV.

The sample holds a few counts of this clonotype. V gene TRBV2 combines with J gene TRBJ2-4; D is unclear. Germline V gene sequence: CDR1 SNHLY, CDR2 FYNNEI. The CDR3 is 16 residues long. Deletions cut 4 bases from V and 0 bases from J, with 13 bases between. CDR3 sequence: CASSGPYDLAKNIQYF. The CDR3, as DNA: TGTGCCAGCAGTGGACCTTACGATCTAGCCAAAAACATTCAGTACTTC.

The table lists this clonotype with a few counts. The CDR3 DNA reads as TGTGCCAGCAGCAACCTCCGGGACAGGAGTTATGGCTACACCTTC. Protein: CASSNLRDRSYGYTF. This chain links TRBV11-2 with TRBJ1-2, with 8 bases fitting TRBD1. Germline V gene sequence: CDR1 SGHAT, CDR2 FQNNGV. This CDR3 spans 15 amino acids. V lost 5 bases, J lost 5 bases, and 10 bases stayed unmatched.

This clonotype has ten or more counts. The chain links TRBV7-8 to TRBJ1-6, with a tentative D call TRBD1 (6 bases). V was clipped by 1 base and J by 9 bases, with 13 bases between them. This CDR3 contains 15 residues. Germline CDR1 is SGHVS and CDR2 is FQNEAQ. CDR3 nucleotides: TGTGCCAGCAGCTTAGACCGGCTGGGGGCTTCACCCCTCCACTTT. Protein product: CASSLDRLGASPLHF.

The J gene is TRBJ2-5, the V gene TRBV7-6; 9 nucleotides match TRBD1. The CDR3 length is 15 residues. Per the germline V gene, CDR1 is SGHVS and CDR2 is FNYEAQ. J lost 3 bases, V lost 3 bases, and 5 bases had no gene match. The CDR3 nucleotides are TGTGCCAGCAGCTTGACAGGGGGTGCAGAAGAGACCCAGTACTTC. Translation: CASSLTGGAEETQYF.

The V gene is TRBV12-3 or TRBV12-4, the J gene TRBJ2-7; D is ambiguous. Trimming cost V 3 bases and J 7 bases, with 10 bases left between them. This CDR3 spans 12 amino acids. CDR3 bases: TGTGCCAGCAGTTTCGACTGGGGAGAGCAGTACGTC. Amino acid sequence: CASSFDWGEQYV.

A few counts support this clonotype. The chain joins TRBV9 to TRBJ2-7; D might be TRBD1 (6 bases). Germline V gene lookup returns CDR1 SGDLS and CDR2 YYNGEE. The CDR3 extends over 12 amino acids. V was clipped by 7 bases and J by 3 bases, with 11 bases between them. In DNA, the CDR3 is TGTGCCAGCTTATACAGGGTCTACGAGCAGTACGTC. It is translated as CASLYRVYEQYV.

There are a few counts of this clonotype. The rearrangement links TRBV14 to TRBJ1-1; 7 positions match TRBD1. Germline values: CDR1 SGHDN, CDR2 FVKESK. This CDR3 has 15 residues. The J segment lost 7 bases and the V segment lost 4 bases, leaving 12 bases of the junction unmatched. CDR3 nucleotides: TGTGCCAGCAGCCGCCGACACAGGGGTCGCCTTGAAGCTTTCTTT. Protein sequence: CASSRRHRGRLEAFF.

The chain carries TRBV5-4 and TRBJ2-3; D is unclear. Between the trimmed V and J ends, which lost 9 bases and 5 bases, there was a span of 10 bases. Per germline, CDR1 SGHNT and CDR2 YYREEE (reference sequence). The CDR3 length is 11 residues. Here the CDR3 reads CATSMEDTQYF. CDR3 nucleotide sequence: TGTGCCACCTCCATGGAAGATACGCAGTATTTT.

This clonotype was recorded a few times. In DNA form, the CDR3 reads TGTGCCATCAGTGATCCCGGGACTACTACAGATACGCAGTATTTT. Its translation is CAISDPGTTTDTQYF. The chain joins TRBV10-3 to TRBJ2-3; 7 positions agree with TRBD2. Germline CDR1 reads ENHRY; CDR2 reads SYGVKD. This CDR3 contains 15 residues. Trimming at V came to 3 bases and at J to 3 bases, leaving 6 bases not matched to a gene.